The rows below give T cell receptor beta chains drawn from one sample of a study of blood T cell repertoires in COVID-19. TCRdb keeps only in-frame clones here, not all; method: immunoSEQ multiplex PCR. The sample consists of some 42,000 clones, about 90% of them appearing once. Sample: peripheral blood. The receptors derive from a man aged 45 to 65 with active COVID-19. Both conserved end residues are part of each CDR3. The D gene is left open where the match is weak. Expanded clones are given a class, and other clones once, few, many or no size at all.

v_call: TRBV9
j_call: TRBJ2-1
d_call: TRBD1
clone_size: .
cdr3_aa: CASSVRGGQGWTSYNEQFF
cdr3_nt: TGTGCCAGCAGCGTAAGGGGGGGACAGGGGTGGACCTCCTACAATGAGCAGTTCTTC

v_call: TRBV11-2
j_call: TRBJ1-1
d_call: .
clone_size: .
cdr3_aa: CASSRNSRNTEAFF
cdr3_nt: TGTGCCAGCAGCCGTAATAGTCGGAACACTGAAGCTTTCTTT

v_call: TRBV19
j_call: TRBJ2-3
d_call: TRBD2
clone_size: .
cdr3_aa: CASSIPGTSGTDTQYF
cdr3_nt: TGTGCCAGTAGTATACCTGGGACTAGCGGCACAGATACGCAGTATTTT

v_call: TRBV5-1
j_call: TRBJ1-6
d_call: TRBD1
clone_size: .
cdr3_aa: CASSLEGQEISPLHF
cdr3_nt: TGCGCCAGCAGCTTGGAGGGACAGGAGATTTCACCCCTCCACTTT

v_call: TRBV7-2
j_call: TRBJ2-1
d_call: .
clone_size: .
cdr3_aa: CASSLDRVLGNEQFF
cdr3_nt: TGTGCCAGCAGCTTAGACAGGGTGTTGGGCAATGAGCAGTTCTTC

v_call: TRBV7-9
j_call: TRBJ1-5
d_call: .
clone_size: .
cdr3_aa: CASSSRTEYSNQPQHF
cdr3_nt: TGTGCCAGCAGCTCTAGGACAGAGTATAGCAATCAGCCCCAGCATTTT

v_call: TRBV25-1
j_call: TRBJ2-3
d_call: TRBD2
clone_size: .
cdr3_aa: CASSDPGGGTDTQYF
cdr3_nt: TGTGCCAGCAGTGACCCGGGGGGGGGTACAGATACGCAGTATTTT

v_call: TRBV6-1
j_call: TRBJ1-1
d_call: TRBD1
clone_size: .
cdr3_aa: CASSENRGNTEAFF
cdr3_nt: TGTGCCAGCAGTGAAAACAGGGGGAACACTGAAGCTTTCTTT

v_call: TRBV7-8
j_call: TRBJ1-5
d_call: TRBD1
clone_size: .
cdr3_aa: CASSPRTGNNQPQHF
cdr3_nt: TGTGCCAGCAGCCCGAGGACAGGCAACAATCAGCCCCAGCATTTT

v_call: TRBV27
j_call: TRBJ1-5
d_call: .
clone_size: .
cdr3_aa: CASSPDSADQPQHF
cdr3_nt: TGTGCCAGCAGTCCCGACAGTGCTGATCAGCCCCAGCATTTT

v_call: TRBV10-1
j_call: TRBJ1-5
d_call: .
clone_size: .
cdr3_aa: CASSHTYSNQPQHF
cdr3_nt: TGCGCCAGCAGTCATACCTATAGCAATCAGCCCCAGCATTTT

v_call: TRBV28
j_call: TRBJ2-6
d_call: TRBD2
clone_size: .
cdr3_aa: CAATSGYSGANVLTF
cdr3_nt: TGTGCCGCGACTAGCGGGTACTCTGGGGCCAACGTCCTGACTTTC

v_call: TRBV9
j_call: TRBJ1-6
d_call: .
clone_size: .
cdr3_aa: CASSVNSNSPLHF
cdr3_nt: TGTGCCAGCAGCGTAAACAGTAATTCACCCCTCCACTTT

v_call: TRBV5-1
j_call: TRBJ2-5
d_call: TRBD2
clone_size: .
cdr3_aa: CASSRISGRRQETQYF
cdr3_nt: TGCGCCAGCAGCCGGATTAGCGGGAGAAGGCAAGAGACCCAGTACTTC

v_call: TRBV4-2
j_call: TRBJ2-2
d_call: TRBD2
clone_size: .
cdr3_aa: CASSPIAGTNTGELFF
cdr3_nt: TGTGCCAGCAGTCCAATAGCGGGTACGAACACCGGGGAGCTGTTTTTT

v_call: TRBV10-1
j_call: TRBJ2-3
d_call: TRBD2
clone_size: .
cdr3_aa: CASKSGSGEDTQYF
cdr3_nt: TGCGCCAGCAAAAGCGGGAGTGGGGAAGATACGCAGTATTTT

v_call: TRBV6-5
j_call: TRBJ2-7
d_call: TRBD1
clone_size: .
cdr3_aa: CASSYQGVGEQYF
cdr3_nt: TGTGCCAGCAGTTACCAGGGGGTGGGGGAGCAGTACTTC

v_call: TRBV11-3
j_call: TRBJ2-1
d_call: .
clone_size: .
cdr3_aa: CASSLEVGGYNEQFF
cdr3_nt: TGTGCCAGCAGCTTAGAGGTGGGCGGGTACAATGAGCAGTTCTTC

v_call: TRBV28
j_call: TRBJ1-5
d_call: .
clone_size: few
cdr3_aa: CASSFGPAGQPQHF
cdr3_nt: TGTGCCAGCAGTTTCGGGCCGGCGGGACAGCCCCAGCATTTT

v_call: TRBV27
j_call: TRBJ1-1
d_call: .
clone_size: .
cdr3_aa: CASSSSSGTEAFF
cdr3_nt: TGTGCCAGCAGCTCCTCGAGCGGCACTGAAGCTTTCTTT

v_call: TRBV10-3
j_call: TRBJ2-1
d_call: TRBD2
clone_size: .
cdr3_aa: CAITPTSGGNEQFF
cdr3_nt: TGTGCCATCACTCCGACTAGCGGGGGGAATGAGCAGTTCTTC

v_call: TRBV7-6
j_call: TRBJ2-6
d_call: .
clone_size: .
cdr3_aa: CASSAQGRISSGANVLTF
cdr3_nt: TGTGCCAGCAGCGCCCAGGGGAGAATAAGCTCTGGGGCCAACGTCCTGACTTTC

v_call: TRBV5-6
j_call: TRBJ2-6
d_call: .
clone_size: .
cdr3_aa: CASSLAGLSSGANVLTF
cdr3_nt: TGTGCCAGCAGCTTGGCGGGTTTGAGTTCTGGGGCCAACGTCCTGACTTTC

v_call: TRBV28
j_call: TRBJ2-1
d_call: TRBD2
clone_size: .
cdr3_aa: CASSSGTGLAGVINEQFF
cdr3_nt: TGTGCCAGCAGTTCGGGCACCGGACTAGCGGGAGTAATCAATGAGCAGTTCTTC

v_call: TRBV28
j_call: TRBJ2-2
d_call: TRBD2
clone_size: .
cdr3_aa: CASRTSGRDTGELFF
cdr3_nt: TGTGCCAGTCGGACTAGCGGGAGGGACACCGGGGAGCTGTTTTTT

v_call: TRBV7-9
j_call: TRBJ2-7
d_call: .
clone_size: .
cdr3_aa: CASSLVNGGDVNYEQYF
cdr3_nt: TGTGCCAGCAGCTTAGTGAATGGAGGGGACGTGAACTACGAGCAGTACTTC

v_call: TRBV6-5
j_call: TRBJ1-2
d_call: .
clone_size: .
cdr3_aa: CASTLFGADSYGYTF
cdr3_nt: TGTGCCAGCACCCTGTTTGGGGCGGACAGCTATGGCTACACCTTC

v_call: TRBV2
j_call: TRBJ1-1
d_call: TRBD1
clone_size: .
cdr3_aa: CASSGDRVGNTEAFF
cdr3_nt: TGTGCCAGCAGTGGGGACAGGGTCGGGAACACTGAAGCTTTCTTT

v_call: TRBV15
j_call: TRBJ2-1
d_call: TRBD1
clone_size: .
cdr3_aa: CATSRNRQGNEQFF
cdr3_nt: TGTGCCACCAGCCGCAACCGACAGGGAAATGAGCAGTTCTTC

v_call: TRBV6-5
j_call: TRBJ1-5
d_call: .
clone_size: .
cdr3_aa: CASSSRVFQPQHF
cdr3_nt: TGTGCCAGCAGTTCTCGGGTTTTTCAGCCCCAGCATTTT

v_call: TRBV28
j_call: TRBJ2-3
d_call: TRBD2
clone_size: .
cdr3_aa: CASSLRSSGRTDTQYF
cdr3_nt: TGTGCCAGCAGTTTACGTTCTAGCGGGAGGACCGATACGCAGTATTTT

v_call: TRBV3-1/TRBV3-2
j_call: TRBJ2-2
d_call: .
clone_size: .
cdr3_aa: CASSQVGREWETGELFF
cdr3_nt: TGTGCCAGCAGCCAAGTCGGACGGGAGTGGGAGACCGGGGAGCTGTTTTTT

v_call: TRBV28
j_call: TRBJ1-1
d_call: .
clone_size: .
cdr3_aa: CASSPPPVLNTEAFF
cdr3_nt: TGTGCCAGCAGCCCACCGCCGGTGCTGAACACTGAAGCTTTCTTT

v_call: TRBV19
j_call: TRBJ1-1
d_call: .
clone_size: .
cdr3_aa: CASSQQQNTEAFF
cdr3_nt: TGTGCCAGTAGTCAACAGCAGAACACTGAAGCTTTCTTT

v_call: TRBV29-1
j_call: TRBJ1-2
d_call: .
clone_size: .
cdr3_aa: CSVGTRVDYGYTF
cdr3_nt: TGCAGCGTGGGAACCAGGGTGGACTATGGCTACACCTTC

v_call: TRBV6-5
j_call: TRBJ1-2
d_call: TRBD1
clone_size: .
cdr3_aa: CASSHWDSIYGYTF
cdr3_nt: TGTGCCAGCAGCCACTGGGACAGCATCTATGGCTACACCTTC

v_call: TRBV6-5
j_call: TRBJ2-1
d_call: TRBD1
clone_size: .
cdr3_aa: CASKSGQGGLEQFF
cdr3_nt: TGTGCCAGCAAGTCGGGACAGGGGGGTCTGGAGCAGTTCTTC

v_call: TRBV19
j_call: TRBJ1-1
d_call: TRBD1
clone_size: few
cdr3_aa: CASSRGQSTDMNTEAFF
cdr3_nt: TGTGCCAGTAGTAGGGGACAGTCCACCGACATGAACACTGAAGCTTTCTTT

v_call: TRBV18
j_call: TRBJ1-1
d_call: .
clone_size: .
cdr3_aa: CASSTTGDQAFF
cdr3_nt: TGTGCCAGTTCAACTACGGGAGACCAAGCTTTCTTT